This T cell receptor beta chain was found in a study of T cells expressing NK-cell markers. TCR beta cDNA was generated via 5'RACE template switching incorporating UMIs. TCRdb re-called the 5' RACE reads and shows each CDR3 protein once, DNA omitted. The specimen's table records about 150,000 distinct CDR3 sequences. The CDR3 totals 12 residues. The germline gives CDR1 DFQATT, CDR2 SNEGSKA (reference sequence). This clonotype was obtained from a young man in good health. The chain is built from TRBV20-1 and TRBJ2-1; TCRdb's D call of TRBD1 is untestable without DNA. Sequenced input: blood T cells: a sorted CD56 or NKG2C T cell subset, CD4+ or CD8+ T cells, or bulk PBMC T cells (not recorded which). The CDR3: CSAQDRVNEQFF.